Sequencing of this T cell receptor (beta chain) was carried out in a study of vaccination effects on CD4 cells after COVID-19. Study information: Ahead of sequencing, the ViraFEST assay grew antigen-specific CD4+ T cells using viral peptide pools. Cultures used roughly 2 million PBMC per well, about 10 IU/ml IL-2 and 9.5 to 10 ug/ml peptides.

Generated by immunoSEQ multiplex PCR, the TCRdb table keeps only in-frame clones and is missing some. The sample has over 45,000 clones, 60% to 85% seen once; the top ten hold roughly 3%. Following 10 days of culture, CD4+ T cells were isolated. Each culture had half its medium swapped for IL-2 medium on days 3 and 7. CDR1 is SGHRS, CDR2 YFSETQ, per germline. There are 14 residues in the CDR3. V lost 3 bases and J lost 5; bases outside the gene matches: 5. Of note for this clone: Its antigen is still unknown.

The TCR was taken from a human donor who received a COVID-19 vaccine. The source material was CD4+ T cells from PBMCs cultured without peptide, sampled before COVID-19 vaccination. J is TRBJ1-2 and V is TRBV5-1; TRBD1 agrees at 9 bases. The CDR3 coding sequence is TGCGCCAGCAGCTCTACAGGGGGCTCTTATGGCTACACCTTC. Protein sequence: CASSSTGGSYGYTF.